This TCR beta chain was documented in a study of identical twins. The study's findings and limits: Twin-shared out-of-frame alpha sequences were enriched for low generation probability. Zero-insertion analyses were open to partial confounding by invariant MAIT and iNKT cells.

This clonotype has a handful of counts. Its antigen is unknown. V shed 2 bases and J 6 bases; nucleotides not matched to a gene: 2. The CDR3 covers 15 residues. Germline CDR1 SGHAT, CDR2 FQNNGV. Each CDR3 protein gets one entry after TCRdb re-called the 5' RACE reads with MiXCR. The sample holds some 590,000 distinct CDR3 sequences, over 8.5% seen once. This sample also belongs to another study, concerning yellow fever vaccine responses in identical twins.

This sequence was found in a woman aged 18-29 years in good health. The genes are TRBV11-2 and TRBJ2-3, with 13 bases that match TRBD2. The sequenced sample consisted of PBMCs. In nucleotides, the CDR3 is TGTGCCAGCAGCTTAACACTAGCGGGAGGGGATACGCAGTATTTT. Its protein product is CASSLTLAGGDTQYF.